The clone carrying this T cell receptor beta chain has more than one count but fewer than ten. The antigen remains undetermined. This sample was included in a study of siplizumab effects on memory and regulatory T cells. The germline CDR1 and CDR2 sequences are SGHNT and YYREEE (reference sequence). The CDR3 is made up of 18 amino acids. The V segment lost 5 bases and the J segment 2 bases; nucleotides outside the gene matches: 10. Assay: immunoSEQ multiplex PCR; the TCRdb copy retains only in-frame clones and omits some. This table has around 110,000 clones, roughly 94% appearing once. Study observations and caveats: Siplizumab significantly reduced alloreactive sequences traceable to unstimulated CD4+ memory cells.

V is TRBV5-4 and J is TRBJ1-6; 10 bases line up with TRBD1. Sequences were obtained from non-Treg CD4+ T cells sorted from blood. The clonotype originates from a human donor in good health. CDR3 protein: CASRSSGQGRTYNSPLHF. The CDR3 DNA reads TGTGCCAGCAGGTCCTCGGGACAGGGGAGAACCTATAATTCACCCCTCCACTTT.